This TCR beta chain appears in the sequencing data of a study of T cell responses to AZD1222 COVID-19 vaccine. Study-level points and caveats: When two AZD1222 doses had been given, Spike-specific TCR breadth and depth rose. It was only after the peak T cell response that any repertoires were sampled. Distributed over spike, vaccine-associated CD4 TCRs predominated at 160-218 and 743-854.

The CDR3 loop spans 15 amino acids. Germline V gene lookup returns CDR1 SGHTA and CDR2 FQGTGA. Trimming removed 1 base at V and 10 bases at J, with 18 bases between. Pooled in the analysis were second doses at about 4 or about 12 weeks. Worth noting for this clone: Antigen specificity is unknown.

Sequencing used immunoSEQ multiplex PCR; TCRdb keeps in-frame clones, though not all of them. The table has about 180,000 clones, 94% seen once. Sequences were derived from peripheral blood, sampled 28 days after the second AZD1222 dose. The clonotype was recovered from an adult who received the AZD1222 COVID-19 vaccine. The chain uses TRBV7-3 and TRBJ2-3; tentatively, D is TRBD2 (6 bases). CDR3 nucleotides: TGTGCCAGCAGCTTAAATGGGCGGGGCGGTTCTCCGCAGTATTTT. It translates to CASSLNGRGGSPQYF.